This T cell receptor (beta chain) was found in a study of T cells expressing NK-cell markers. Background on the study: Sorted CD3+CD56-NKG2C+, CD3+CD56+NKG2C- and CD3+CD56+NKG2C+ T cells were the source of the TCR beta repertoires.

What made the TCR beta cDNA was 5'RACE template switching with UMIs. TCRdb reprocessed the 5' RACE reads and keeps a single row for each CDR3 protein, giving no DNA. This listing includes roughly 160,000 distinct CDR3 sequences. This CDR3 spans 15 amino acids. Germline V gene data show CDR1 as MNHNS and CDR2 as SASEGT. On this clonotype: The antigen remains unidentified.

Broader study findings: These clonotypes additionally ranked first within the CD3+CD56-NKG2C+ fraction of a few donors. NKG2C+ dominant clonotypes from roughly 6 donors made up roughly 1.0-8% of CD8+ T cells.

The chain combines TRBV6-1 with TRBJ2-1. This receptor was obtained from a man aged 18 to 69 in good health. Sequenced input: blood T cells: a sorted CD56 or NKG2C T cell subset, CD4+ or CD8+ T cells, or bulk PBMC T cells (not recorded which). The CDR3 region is CASSHLGSGNNEQFF.